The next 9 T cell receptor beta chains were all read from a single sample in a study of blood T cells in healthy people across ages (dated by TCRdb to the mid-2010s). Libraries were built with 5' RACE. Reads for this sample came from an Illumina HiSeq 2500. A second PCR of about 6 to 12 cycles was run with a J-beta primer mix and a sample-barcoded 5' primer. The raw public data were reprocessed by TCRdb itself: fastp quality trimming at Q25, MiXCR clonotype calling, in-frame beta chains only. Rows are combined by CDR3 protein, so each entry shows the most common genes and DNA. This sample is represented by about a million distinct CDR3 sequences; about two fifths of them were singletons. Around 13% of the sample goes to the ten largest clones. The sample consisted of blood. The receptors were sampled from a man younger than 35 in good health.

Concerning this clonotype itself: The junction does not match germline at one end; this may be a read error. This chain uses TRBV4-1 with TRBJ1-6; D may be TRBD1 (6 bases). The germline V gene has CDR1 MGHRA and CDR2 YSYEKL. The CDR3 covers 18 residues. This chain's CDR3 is CASTQSEGGFSYNSPLHF. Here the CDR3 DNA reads TGCGCCAGCACCCAAAGTGAAGGGGGTTTCTCCTATAATTCACCCCTCCACTTT.

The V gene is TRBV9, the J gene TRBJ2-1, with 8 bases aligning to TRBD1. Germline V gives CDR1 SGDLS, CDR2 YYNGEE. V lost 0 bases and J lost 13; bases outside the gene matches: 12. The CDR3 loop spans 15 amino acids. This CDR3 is CASSVDPSPGQAQFF. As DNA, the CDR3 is TGTGCCAGCAGCGTAGATCCAAGCCCGGGACAGGCCCAGTTCTTC.

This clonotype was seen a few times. CDR3 residues: CASSARGAGTEAFF. CDR3 in DNA: TGTGCCAGCAGTGCACGGGGGGCCGGCACTGAAGCTTTCTTT. This chain joins TRBV6-4 and TRBJ1-1; a weak D match, TRBD1 (6 bases). Trimming stripped 4 bases from V and 4 bases from J, with 13 bases between. The CDR3 is 14 amino acids. Germline V gives CDR1 MRHNA, CDR2 SNTAGT.

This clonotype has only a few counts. The CDR3 reads CASSSTIGTSTDTQYF. Written as DNA, the CDR3 is TGCGCCAGCAGCTCAACAATCGGGACTAGCACAGATACGCAGTATTTT. The rearrangement uses TRBV5-1 and TRBJ2-3; D possibly corresponds to TRBD2 (6 bases). Germline lookup yields CDR1 SGHRS and CDR2 YFSETQ. V was clipped by 3 bases and J by 0 bases, with 14 bases between them. The CDR3 runs to 16 residues. Using reference TRBV5-1 and TRBJ2-3 for the parts outside the CDR3, the full variable domain is KAGVTQTPRYLIKTRGQQVTLSCSPISGHRSVSWYQQTPGQGLQFLFEYFSETQRNKGNFPGRFSGRQFSNSRSEMNVSTLELGDSALYLCASSSTIGTSTDTQYFGPGTRLTVL.

The DNA for the CDR3 is TGTGCCAGCTGGGCCCGGGGTCATGGCTACACCTTC. It translates to CASWARGHGYTF. This chain connects TRBV12-3 or TRBV12-4 to TRBJ1-2; D unresolved. The CDR3 spans 12 residues. Trimming took off 8 bases at V and 6 bases at J, with 13 bases between the two ends.

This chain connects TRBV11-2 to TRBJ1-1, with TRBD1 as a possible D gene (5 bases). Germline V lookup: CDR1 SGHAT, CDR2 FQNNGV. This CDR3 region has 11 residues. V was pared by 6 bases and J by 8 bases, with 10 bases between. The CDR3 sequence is CASSFGQEAFF. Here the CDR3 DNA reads TGTGCCAGCAGTTTCGGACAAGAAGCTTTCTTT. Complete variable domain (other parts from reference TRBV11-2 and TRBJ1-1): EAGVAQSPRYKIIEKRQSVAFWCNPISGHATLYWYQQILGQGPKLLIQFQNNGVVDDSQLPKDRFSAERLKGVDSTLKIQPAKLEDSAVYLCASSFGQEAFFGQGTRLTVV.

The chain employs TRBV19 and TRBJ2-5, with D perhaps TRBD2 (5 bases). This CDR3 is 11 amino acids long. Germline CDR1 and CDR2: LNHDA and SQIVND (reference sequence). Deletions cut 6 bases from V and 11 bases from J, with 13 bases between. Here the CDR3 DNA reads TGTGCCAGTAGAGGAGGCCGTGAGCAGTACTTC. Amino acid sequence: CASRGGREQYF.

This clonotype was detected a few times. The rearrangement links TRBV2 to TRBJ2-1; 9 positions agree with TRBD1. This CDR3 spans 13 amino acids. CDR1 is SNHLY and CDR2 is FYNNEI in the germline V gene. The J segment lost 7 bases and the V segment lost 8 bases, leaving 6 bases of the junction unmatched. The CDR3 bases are TGTGCCAGCGAAGACAGGGGGGGAAATGAGCAGTTCTTC. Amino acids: CASEDRGGNEQFF.

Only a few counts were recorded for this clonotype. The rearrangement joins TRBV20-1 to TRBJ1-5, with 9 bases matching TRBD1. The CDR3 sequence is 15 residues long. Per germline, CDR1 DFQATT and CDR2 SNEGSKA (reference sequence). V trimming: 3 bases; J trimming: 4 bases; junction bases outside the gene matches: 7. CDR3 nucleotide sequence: TGCAGTGCTAGGACCGGGACAGGGCATAATCAGCCCCAGCATTTT. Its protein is CSARTGTGHNQPQHF.